This TCR beta chain was retrieved from a study of cytomegalovirus exposure and HLA in healthy donors. The study, taken as a whole, reports: It was reportedly the case that the classifier diagnosed cytomegalovirus status with high specificity and sensitivity. Later genetic work tied a missense DCLRE1C variant to beta-chain V and J trimming.

The PCR made use of 60 Vbeta and 13 Jbeta primers. Produced via immunoSEQ multiplex PCR; TCRdb's table is partial and in-frame only. The data show 150,000 or so clones, about 80% seen once. Note on this clone: Its matching antigen is unknown.

Trimming took 6 bases from V and 0 from J, leaving 17 bases between them. The CDR3 consists of 16 residues. Germline loops: CDR1 ENHRY, CDR2 SYGVKD. The receptor's source is a male donor in good health and CMV-seronegative. V and J are TRBV10-3 and TRBJ1-2; no definite D call. The sequenced sample consisted of PBMCs. Here the CDR3 reads CAISFSHPTPNYGYTF. In DNA form, the CDR3 reads TGTGCCATCAGCTTCTCACACCCCACCCCTAACTATGGCTACACCTTC.